The 31 T cell receptor beta chains presented below share a single source sample, sequenced in a study of cytomegalovirus exposure and HLA in healthy donors. Researchers ran the PCR with 60 Vbeta and 13 Jbeta primers. Produced via immunoSEQ multiplex PCR; TCRdb's table is partial and in-frame only. The sample includes 45,000 to 60,000 clones, 72% seen only once; the top ten take around 10%. The sample comprised PBMCs. These receptors were collected from a woman in her fifties or sixties in good health and CMV-seronegative.

This chain links TRBV4-2 with TRBJ2-7, with 14 bases that match TRBD2. CDR3 length equals 18 residues. Looked up from germline, CDR1 is LGHNA and CDR2 is YNFKEQ. After removal of 0 bases from V and 4 bases from J, the junction contained 8 bases not matched to a gene. In DNA form, the CDR3 reads TGTGCCAGCAGCCAAGAAGGGACTAGCGGGAGTATAATTTACGAGCAGTACTTC. Translating gives CASSQEGTSGSIIYEQYF.

The chain links TRBV7-9 to TRBJ2-7; 11 nucleotides agree with TRBD2. The J segment lost 3 bases and the V segment lost 5 bases, leaving 6 bases of the junction unmatched. Germline V gene sequence: CDR1 SEHNR, CDR2 FQNEAQ (reference sequence). This CDR3 has 15 amino acids. The CDR3 protein is CASSPRLAGRYEQYF. The CDR3 DNA is TGTGCCAGCAGCCCCCGACTAGCGGGGCGCTACGAGCAGTACTTC.

The chain couples TRBV28 to TRBJ2-5, with 11 bases that match TRBD1. Trimming removed 3 bases from V and 5 bases from J; junction bases left unmatched: 5. The CDR3 covers 15 residues. Per germline, CDR1 MDHEN and CDR2 SYDVKM. The CDR3 DNA reads TGTGCCAGCAGTTTCCGGGACAGGGGGTTCGAGACCCAGTACTTC. This sequence encodes CASSFRDRGFETQYF.

In nucleotides, the CDR3 is TGTGCCAGCAGCGAGCAGGGGAACAATTCACCCCTCCACTTT. Translated, it gives CASSEQGNNSPLHF. The V call is TRBV5-4, the J call TRBJ1-6; D is perhaps TRBD1 (6 bases). V lost 4 bases and J lost 7, with 12 bases in between. Germline lookup yields CDR1 SGHNT and CDR2 YYREEE (reference sequence). This CDR3 has 14 residues.

V is TRBV4-2 and J is TRBJ2-2; a weak D match, TRBD1 (5 bases). The CDR3 consists of 16 residues. Germline lookup yields CDR1 LGHNA and CDR2 YNFKEQ. V lost 2 bases and J lost 1, with 11 bases in between. The CDR3 region is CASSQFAGQNTGELFF. CDR3 coding DNA: TGTGCCAGCAGCCAATTCGCCGGACAGAACACCGGGGAGCTGTTTTTT.

The V call is TRBV28, the J call TRBJ2-7; weak D call: TRBD1 (6 bases). V shed 5 bases and J shed 4 bases, with 15 bases lying between them. CDR1 is MDHEN and CDR2 is SYDVKM in the germline V gene. The CDR3 contains 14 residues. The CDR3 protein is CASSPRTAGYEQYF. In DNA, the CDR3 is TGTGCCAGCAGTCCCCGGACAGCCGGGTACGAGCAGTACTTC.

V usage is TRBV7-3 and J usage is TRBJ1-1; maybe TRBD1 (5 bases). Germline V lookup: CDR1 SGHTA, CDR2 FQGTGA. V was pared by 5 bases and J by 1 base, with 8 bases between. This CDR3 region has 13 residues. The DNA of the CDR3 is TGTGCCAGCAGCCAACAGGCGAACACTGAAGCTTTCTTT. Translated, it gives CASSQQANTEAFF.

J is TRBJ2-5 and V is TRBV2; 8 bases are a match to TRBD2. Germline trimming cut 4 bases from V and 7 bases from J; bases unmatched to any gene: 17. The germline V gene has CDR1 SNHLY and CDR2 FYNNEI. The CDR3 has 17 amino acids. CDR3 DNA sequence: TGTGCCAGCAGTGTCGAAGGGACTAGGGGGGAAAGTGGGACCCAGTACTTC. Protein product: CASSVEGTRGESGTQYF.

This chain connects TRBV7-3 to TRBJ2-3; TRBD1 is a possible D gene (6 bases). The germline CDR1 and CDR2 sequences are SGHTA and FQGTGA. The CDR3 spans 15 residues. Trimming removed 5 bases at V and 2 bases at J, with 14 bases between. CDR3 amino acids: CASSPRKGDTDTQYF. CDR3 nucleotides: TGTGCCAGCAGCCCCCGAAAGGGGGACACAGATACGCAGTATTTT. Together with reference TRBV7-3 and TRBJ2-3, the CDR3 gives the full variable domain: GAGVSQTPSNKVTEKGKYVELRCDPISGHTALYWYRQSLGQGPEFLIYFQGTGAADDSGLPNDRFFAVRPEGSVSTLKIQRTERGDSAVYLCASSPRKGDTDTQYFGPGTRLTVL.

The CDR3 reads CAIGGGSYEQYF. The DNA for the CDR3 is TGTGCCATTGGGGGGGGCAGCTACGAGCAGTACTTC. The rearrangement joins TRBV10-3 to TRBJ2-7; possible D gene TRBD2, 7 bases. V was trimmed by 9 bases and J by 3 bases, leaving 12 bases between them. The CDR3 covers 12 residues. The germline gives CDR1 ENHRY, CDR2 SYGVKD.

The chain couples TRBV28 to TRBJ1-5; 9 nucleotides align to TRBD1. Per the germline V gene, CDR1 is MDHEN and CDR2 is SYDVKM. Trimming at V came to 8 bases and at J to 6 bases, leaving 11 bases not matched to a gene. This CDR3 region has 15 residues. The CDR3 reads CASWGWGQGGQPQHF. The CDR3 DNA reads as TGTGCCAGCTGGGGGTGGGGACAGGGAGGTCAGCCCCAGCATTTT. Based on the CDR3 plus reference TRBV28 and TRBJ1-5, the full variable domain is DVKVTQSSRYLVKRTGEKVFLECVQDMDHENMFWYRQDPGLGLRLIYFSYDVKMKEKGDIPEGYSVSREKKERFSLILESASTNQTSMYLCASWGWGQGGQPQHFGDGTRLSIL.

The chain employs TRBV7-9 and TRBJ2-1, with 10 bases lining up with TRBD2. The CDR3 runs 14 residues. Trimming took 5 bases from V and 5 from J; bases not matched to a gene: 3. The germline V gene has CDR1 SEHNR and CDR2 FQNEAQ (reference sequence). In nucleotides, the CDR3 is TGTGCCAGCAGCGGGCTAGCGGGAGACAATGAGCAGTTCTTC. Protein: CASSGLAGDNEQFF.

The chain recombines TRBV2 with TRBJ2-7; a weak D match, TRBD2 (8 bases). This CDR3 has 14 amino acids. Trimming took off 6 bases at V and 2 bases at J, with 14 bases between the two ends. Germline values: CDR1 SNHLY, CDR2 FYNNEI. CDR3 protein: CASSQGGLAYEQYF. DNA of the CDR3: TGTGCCAGCAGCCAGGGGGGACTAGCCTACGAGCAGTACTTC.

The V gene is TRBV25-1, the J gene TRBJ1-2; D call uncertain. Germline CDR1 reads MGHDK; CDR2 reads SYGVNS. V was cut by 3 bases and J by 4 bases, with 9 bases left in between. This CDR3 spans 13 amino acids. Here the CDR3 DNA reads TGTGCCAGCAGTGATAGTTGGTCCTATGGCTACACCTTC. It codes for CASSDSWSYGYTF.

This clone has only a few counts. The chain has TRBV5-1 and TRBJ1-3; D call uncertain. V dropped 2 bases and J dropped 0 bases, with 9 bases sitting between them. Germline V gene sequence: CDR1 SGHRS, CDR2 YFSETQ. This CDR3 spans 15 amino acids. CDR3 amino acids: CASSLPELSGNTIYF. CDR3 DNA sequence: TGCGCCAGCAGCTTACCCGAGCTCTCTGGAAACACCATATATTTT.

The chain joins TRBV5-1 to TRBJ2-3, with 9 bases lining up with TRBD2. Germline assignment: CDR1 SGHRS and CDR2 YFSETQ. The CDR3 is made up of 15 amino acids. The trim removed 0 bases at V and 8 bases at J, leaving 7 bases unmatched. The CDR3 DNA is TGCGCCAGCAGCTTGGGACTAGCGGACCCGGGTACGCAGTATTTT. Its protein product is CASSLGLADPGTQYF.

In DNA, the CDR3 is TGTGCCGGGGGACAGGAGGCCTCTGGGGCCAACGTCCTGACTTTC. Residues: CAGGQEASGANVLTF. The J gene is TRBJ2-6, the V gene TRBV2, with 8 bases lining up with TRBD1. Germline loops: CDR1 SNHLY, CDR2 FYNNEI. The CDR3 loop spans 15 amino acids. Trimming took 11 bases from V and 0 from J; bases not matched to a gene: 6.

In this sample, this clone turned up a few times. This chain connects TRBV9 to TRBJ2-6; 7 bases agree with TRBD2. With V trimmed by 4 bases and J by 2 bases, 3 bases remained unmatched. The V gene's germline CDR1 is SGDLS and CDR2 YYNGEE. The CDR3 is made up of 15 amino acids. CDR3 nucleotides: TGTGCCAGCAGCCCCCGGGAGGCTGGGGCCAACGTCCTGACTTTC. Residues: CASSPREAGANVLTF.

The CDR3 nucleotides are TGTGCCAGCAGTCTTTTAGCGGGAGCAGGCACAGATACGCAGTATTTT. Its protein product is CASSLLAGAGTDTQYF. The V gene is TRBV28, the J gene TRBJ2-3; 9 bases are a match to TRBD2. Looked up from germline, CDR1 is MDHEN and CDR2 is SYDVKM. The CDR3 is 16 amino acids. After removal of 5 bases from V and 1 base from J, the junction contained 7 bases not matched to a gene.

This rearrangement joins TRBV28 to TRBJ2-5; 9 bases match TRBD1. The V segment lost 7 bases and the J segment 1 base; nucleotides outside the gene matches: 7. In germline, CDR1 is MDHEN, CDR2 SYDVKM. The length of the CDR3 is 15 residues. This CDR3 is CASTTGGSFQETQYF. The CDR3 DNA reads TGTGCCAGCACGACAGGGGGATCGTTCCAAGAGACCCAGTACTTC. The variable domain in full, with the rest retrieved from reference TRBV28 and TRBJ2-5, is DVKVTQSSRYLVKRTGEKVFLECVQDMDHENMFWYRQDPGLGLRLIYFSYDVKMKEKGDIPEGYSVSREKKERFSLILESASTNQTSMYLCASTTGGSFQETQYFGPGTRLLVL.

The genes are TRBV2 and TRBJ2-2; TRBD2 matches 11 bases. V lost 6 bases and J lost 5; bases outside the gene matches: 5. Germline values: CDR1 SNHLY, CDR2 FYNNEI. The CDR3 contains 15 residues. DNA for the CDR3: TGTGCCAGCAGGCCCCTAGCGGGGGGAACCGGGGAGCTGTTTTTT. Protein sequence: CASRPLAGGTGELFF.

Written as DNA, the CDR3 is TGTGCCAGCAGTTCTCGGACAGGGGGGAAAAACGAGCAGTACTTC. Its protein product is CASSSRTGGKNEQYF. This chain uses TRBV6-5 with TRBJ2-7; TRBD1 agrees at 10 bases. The germline CDR1 and CDR2 sequences are MNHEY and SVGAGI. The CDR3 runs to 15 residues. Trimming removed 4 bases from V and 5 bases from J; junction bases left unmatched: 8.

The rearrangement uses TRBV19 and TRBJ2-1, with 8 bases identical to TRBD2. After removal of 6 bases from V and 3 bases from J, the junction contained 4 bases not matched to a gene. The CDR3 consists of 14 residues. Germline assignment: CDR1 LNHDA and CDR2 SQIVND (reference sequence). The CDR3 here is CASRVAGIYNEQFF. The CDR3 DNA reads as TGTGCCAGTAGGGTAGCGGGAATCTACAATGAGCAGTTCTTC.

J is TRBJ1-2 and V is TRBV18; no clear D. Germline assignment: CDR1 KGHSH and CDR2 LQKENI. V lost 1 base to trimming and J lost 6 bases, with 12 bases between them. The CDR3 runs 14 residues. CDR3 coding DNA: TGTGCCAGCTCACCACGGCAGGTACTAGATGGCTACACCTTC. It is translated as CASSPRQVLDGYTF.

V and J are TRBV18 and TRBJ1-2; D call uncertain. Germline lookup yields CDR1 KGHSH and CDR2 LQKENI. The CDR3 covers 15 residues. Trimming removed 1 base from V and 8 bases from J, with 17 bases in between. The CDR3, as DNA: TGTGCCAGCTCACCACAAGGCAGCCAGGCGAGCGGCTACACCTTC. Amino acid sequence: CASSPQGSQASGYTF.

This chain connects TRBV27 to TRBJ2-5, with TRBD1 identical over 11 bases. The CDR3 is 12 residues long. CDR1 and CDR2 from the germline V gene are MNHEY and SMNVEV (reference sequence). V dropped 6 bases and J dropped 8; count of bases not matched to a gene: 2. CDR3 in DNA: TGTGCCAGCAGGGGGACAGGGGGAACCCAGTACTTC. This encodes CASRGTGGTQYF.

The chain employs TRBV7-2 and TRBJ2-7; D is perhaps TRBD1 (5 bases). Germline lookup yields CDR1 SGHTA and CDR2 FQGNSA. Between the trimmed V and J ends, which lost 4 bases and 1 base, there was a span of 14 bases. The CDR3 runs 15 residues. CDR3 DNA sequence: TGTGCCAGCAGCTCCTCTGGCAGGGATTCCTACGAGCAGTACTTC. Residues: CASSSSGRDSYEQYF.

The chain uses TRBV28 and TRBJ2-7, with TRBD2 matching 7 bases. The CDR3 runs to 17 residues. V shed 6 bases, J shed 2 bases, and the junction held 16 bases outside the gene matches. Germline lookup yields CDR1 MDHEN and CDR2 SYDVKM. CDR3 coding DNA: TGTGCCAGCAGCCTCGTCGCGGGCGGGAGATCGGCCTACGAGCAGTACTTC. Translated, it gives CASSLVAGGRSAYEQYF.

This chain connects TRBV5-1 to TRBJ2-7; TRBD1 matches 8 bases. Germline V lookup: CDR1 SGHRS, CDR2 YFSETQ. CDR3 length: 13 residues. Losses at the gene ends were 7 bases for V and 3 bases for J; bases not matched to a gene: 6. CDR3 nucleotide sequence: TGCGCCAGCCGATCTGGACAGGGCTACGAGCAGTACTTC. Protein sequence: CASRSGQGYEQYF. The variable domain in full, completed from reference TRBV5-1 and TRBJ2-7, reads KAGVTQTPRYLIKTRGQQVTLSCSPISGHRSVSWYQQTPGQGLQFLFEYFSETQRNKGNFPGRFSGRQFSNSRSEMNVSTLELGDSALYLCASRSGQGYEQYFGPGTRLTVT.

The chain recombines TRBV28 with TRBJ1-6; possibly TRBD1 for D (5 bases). The CDR3 is 12 amino acids. Germline loops: CDR1 MDHEN, CDR2 SYDVKM. Trimming removed 8 bases at V and 10 bases at J, with 12 bases between. The CDR3 nucleotides are TGTGCCAGCGGTGGGGGGGGGTCACCCCTCCACTTT. Protein product: CASGGGGSPLHF.

This chain's CDR3 is CASSPQVGYEQYF. In DNA, the CDR3 is TGTGCCAGCAGCCCCCAGGTTGGTTACGAGCAGTACTTC. This chain uses TRBV27 with TRBJ2-7; D uncertain. Germline assignment: CDR1 MNHEY and CDR2 SMNVEV (reference sequence). CDR3 length: 13 residues. The V and J ends lost 6 bases and 4 bases respectively, with 13 bases between them.